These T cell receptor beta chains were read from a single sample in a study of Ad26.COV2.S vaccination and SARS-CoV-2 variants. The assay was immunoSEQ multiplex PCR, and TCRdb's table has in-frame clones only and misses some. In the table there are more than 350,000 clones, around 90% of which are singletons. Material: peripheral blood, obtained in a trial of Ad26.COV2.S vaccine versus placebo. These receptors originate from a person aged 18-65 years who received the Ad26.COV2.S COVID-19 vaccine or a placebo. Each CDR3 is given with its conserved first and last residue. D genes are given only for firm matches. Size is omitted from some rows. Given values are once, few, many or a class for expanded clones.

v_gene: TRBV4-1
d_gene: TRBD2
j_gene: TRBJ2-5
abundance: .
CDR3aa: CASSPEGTGGGETQYF
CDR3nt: TGCGCCAGCAGCCCGGAGGGGACGGGAGGAGGAGAGACCCAGTACTTC

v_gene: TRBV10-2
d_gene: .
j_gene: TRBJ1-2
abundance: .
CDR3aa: CASMGLANYGYTF
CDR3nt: TGCGCCAGCATGGGCTTAGCTAACTATGGCTACACCTTC

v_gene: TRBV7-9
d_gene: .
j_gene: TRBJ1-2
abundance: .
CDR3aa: CASSRTSQGPYGYTF
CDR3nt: TGTGCCAGCAGTCGTACCTCACAGGGACCCTATGGCTACACCTTC

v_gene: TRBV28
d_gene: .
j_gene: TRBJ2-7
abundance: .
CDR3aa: CASSSPRTGTSYEQYF
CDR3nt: TGTGCCAGCAGTTCTCCACGTACAGGGACCTCCTACGAGCAGTACTTC

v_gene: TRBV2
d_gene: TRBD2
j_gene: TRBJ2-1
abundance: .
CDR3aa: CATLSGRANNEQFF
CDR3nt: TGTGCCACCTTGAGCGGGAGGGCCAACAATGAGCAGTTCTTC

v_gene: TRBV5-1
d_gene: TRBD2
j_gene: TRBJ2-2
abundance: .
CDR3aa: CASSLAYRGRALETGELFF
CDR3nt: TGCGCCAGCAGCTTGGCCTACCGCGGGAGGGCCTTGGAGACCGGGGAGCTGTTTTTT

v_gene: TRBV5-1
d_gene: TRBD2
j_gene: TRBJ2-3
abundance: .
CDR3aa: CASGEGGRPDTQYF
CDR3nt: TGCGCCAGCGGTGAGGGAGGGAGGCCAGATACGCAGTATTTT

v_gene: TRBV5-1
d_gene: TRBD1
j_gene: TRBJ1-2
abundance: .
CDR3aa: CASSLQGDYGYTF
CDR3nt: TGCGCCAGCAGCTTGCAGGGGGACTATGGCTACACCTTC

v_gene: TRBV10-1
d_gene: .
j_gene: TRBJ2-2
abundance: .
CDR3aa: CASSDLRGSKTGELFF
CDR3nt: TGCGCCAGCAGTGATTTGCGGGGTTCAAAAACCGGGGAGCTGTTTTTT

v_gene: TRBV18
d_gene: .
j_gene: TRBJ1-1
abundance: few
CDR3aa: CASSPRSTEGTEAFF
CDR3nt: TGTGCCAGCTCACCCCGGTCAACGGAGGGCACTGAAGCTTTCTTT

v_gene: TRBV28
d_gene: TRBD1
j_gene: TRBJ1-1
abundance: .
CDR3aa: CASSLPGQGGAFF
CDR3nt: TGTGCCAGCAGTTTACCCGGACAGGGGGGAGCTTTCTTT

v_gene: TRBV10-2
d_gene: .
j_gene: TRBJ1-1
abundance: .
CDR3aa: CASSEVQLAEAFF
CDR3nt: TGCGCCAGCAGTGAGGTCCAGCTAGCTGAAGCTTTCTTT

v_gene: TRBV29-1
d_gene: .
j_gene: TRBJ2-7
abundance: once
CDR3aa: CSVVGRGYEQYF
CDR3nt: TGCAGCGTTGTAGGTCGGGGGTACGAGCAGTACTTC

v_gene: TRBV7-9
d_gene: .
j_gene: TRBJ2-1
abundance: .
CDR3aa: CASRGGGTVSYNEQFF
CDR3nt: TGTGCCAGCAGGGGCGGCGGGACAGTCTCCTACAATGAGCAGTTCTTC

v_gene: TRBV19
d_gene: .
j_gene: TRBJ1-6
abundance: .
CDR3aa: CASSADVYNSPLHF
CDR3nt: TGTGCCAGTAGTGCAGACGTGTATAATTCACCCCTCCACTTT

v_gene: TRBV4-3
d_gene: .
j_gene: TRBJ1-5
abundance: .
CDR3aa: CASSQDLGGAAQPQHF
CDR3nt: TGCGCCAGCAGCCAAGATCTTGGGGGGGCGGCTCAGCCCCAGCATTTT

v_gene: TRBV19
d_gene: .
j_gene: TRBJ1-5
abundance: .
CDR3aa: CASSIIGASNQPQHF
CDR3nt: TGTGCCAGTAGTATTATAGGGGCTAGCAATCAGCCCCAGCATTTT

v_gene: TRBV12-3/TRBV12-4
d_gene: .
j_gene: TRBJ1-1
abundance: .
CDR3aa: CASSFAGVTEAFF
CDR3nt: TGTGCCAGCAGTTTCGCAGGGGTCACTGAAGCTTTCTTT

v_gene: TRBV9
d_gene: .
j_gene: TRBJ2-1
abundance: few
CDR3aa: CASSVGTLGSYNEQFF
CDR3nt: TGTGCCAGCAGCGTAGGTACCCTTGGCTCCTACAATGAGCAGTTCTTC

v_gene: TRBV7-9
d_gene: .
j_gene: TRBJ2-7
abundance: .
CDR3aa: CASSRSSYEQYF
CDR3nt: TGTGCCAGCAGCCGAAGCTCCTACGAGCAGTACTTC

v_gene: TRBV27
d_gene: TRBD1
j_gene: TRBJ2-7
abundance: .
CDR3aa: CASSSDRVGYEQYF
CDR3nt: TGTGCCAGCAGTTCTGACAGGGTTGGTTACGAGCAGTACTTC

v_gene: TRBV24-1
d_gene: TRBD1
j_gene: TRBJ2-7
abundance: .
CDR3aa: CATSDTPGTGVYEQYF
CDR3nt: TGTGCCACCAGTGACACGCCCGGGACAGGGGTCTACGAGCAGTACTTC

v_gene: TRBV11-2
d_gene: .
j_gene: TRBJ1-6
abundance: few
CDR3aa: CASSLKGGSNSPLHF
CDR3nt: TGTGCCAGCAGCTTAAAGGGGGGCAGTAATTCACCCCTCCACTTT

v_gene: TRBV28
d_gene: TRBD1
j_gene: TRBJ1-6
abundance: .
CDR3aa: CASSSLSGQGYNSPLHF
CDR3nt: TGTGCCAGCAGCTCCCTCTCGGGACAGGGGTATAATTCACCCCTCCACTTT

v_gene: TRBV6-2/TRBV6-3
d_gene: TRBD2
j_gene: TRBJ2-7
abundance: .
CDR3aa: CASSHPSGFHEQYF
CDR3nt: TGTGCCAGCAGTCACCCTAGCGGGTTCCACGAGCAGTACTTC

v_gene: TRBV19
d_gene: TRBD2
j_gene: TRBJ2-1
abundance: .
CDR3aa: CASTPGTSGVGSYNEQFF
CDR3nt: TGTGCCAGTACTCCCGGGACTAGCGGGGTAGGTTCCTACAATGAGCAGTTCTTC